This T cell receptor beta chain was documented in a study of identical twins. TCRdb used MiXCR to reprocess the 5' RACE reads, holding one entry per CDR3 protein. The sample has about 520,000 distinct CDR3 sequences, roughly a fifth seen once. This clonotype was observed a handful of times. Germline V gives CDR1 MNHEY, CDR2 SVGEGT. The V gene lost 5 bases and the J gene lost 0 bases, with 16 bases spanning the gap. The CDR3 is 16 amino acids. These data were likewise used in another study, on T cells expressing NK-cell markers.

This receptor was obtained from a woman aged 18-35 years in good health. The sample comprised CD4+ T cells sorted from blood. V is TRBV6-2 or TRBV6-3 and J is TRBJ2-5, with D possibly TRBD2 on 6 matching bases. CDR3 in amino acids: CASSLETRPYQETQYF. The CDR3, as DNA: TGTGCCAGCAGTCTCGAGACTAGACCGTACCAAGAGACCCAGTACTTC.